This TCR beta chain was found in a study of control samples from healthy donors and cancer patients. Method: immunoSEQ multiplex PCR; TCRdb's copy keeps in-frame clones and lacks some. Of about 160,000 clones detected, 96% appear once; the ten largest clones hold 1%. With 2 bases clipped from V and 0 bases from J, the junction kept 11 bases outside the gene matches. Germline V CDR1 and CDR2: LNHNV, YYDKDF (reference sequence). This CDR3 contains 19 residues. The sequence was obtained from a woman in her twenties or thirties in good health. This rearrangement joins TRBV15 to TRBJ2-7; 12 bases map to TRBD2. Sample: blood. CDR3 sequence: CATSRRFGTSGYDSYEQYF. The CDR3 bases are TGTGCCACCAGCAGACGTTTTGGGACTAGCGGGTACGACTCCTACGAGCAGTACTTC.